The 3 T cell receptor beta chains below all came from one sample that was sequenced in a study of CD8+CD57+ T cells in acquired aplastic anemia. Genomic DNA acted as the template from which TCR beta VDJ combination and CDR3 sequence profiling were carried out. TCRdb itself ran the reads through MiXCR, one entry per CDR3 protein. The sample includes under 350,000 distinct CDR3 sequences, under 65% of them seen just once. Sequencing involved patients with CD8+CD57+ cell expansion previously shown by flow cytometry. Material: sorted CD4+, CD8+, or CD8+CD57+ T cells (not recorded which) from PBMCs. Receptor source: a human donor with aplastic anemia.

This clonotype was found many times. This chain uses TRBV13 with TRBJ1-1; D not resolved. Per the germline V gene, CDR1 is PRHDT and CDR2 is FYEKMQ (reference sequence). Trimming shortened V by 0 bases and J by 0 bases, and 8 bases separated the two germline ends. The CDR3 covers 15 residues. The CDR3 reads CASSLGGRMNTEAFF. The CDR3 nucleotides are TGTGCCAGCAGCTTAGGTGGACGTATGAACACTGAAGCTTTCTTT.

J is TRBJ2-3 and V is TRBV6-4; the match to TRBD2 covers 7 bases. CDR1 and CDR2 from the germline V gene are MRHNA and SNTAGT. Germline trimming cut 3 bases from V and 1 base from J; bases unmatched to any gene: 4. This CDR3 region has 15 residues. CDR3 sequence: CASSEAAGGTDTQYF. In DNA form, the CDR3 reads TGTGCCAGCAGTGAGGCGGCGGGAGGCACAGATACGCAGTATTTT.

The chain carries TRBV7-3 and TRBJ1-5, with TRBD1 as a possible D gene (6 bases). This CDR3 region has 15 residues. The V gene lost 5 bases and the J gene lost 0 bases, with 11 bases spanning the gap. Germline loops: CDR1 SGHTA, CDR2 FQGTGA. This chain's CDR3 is CASSHQGNSNQPQHF. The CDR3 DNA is TGTGCCAGCAGCCATCAGGGGAATAGCAATCAGCCCCAGCATTTT.